These T cell receptor beta chains were read from a single sample in a study of sequential checkpoint blockade in melanoma. The data were produced by immunoSEQ multiplex PCR, yet TCRdb's version contains in-frame clones alone and is incomplete. The repertoire holds 6,000 or so clones, with about a fifth as singletons. The sequences come from tumor tissue (inferred from file names), collected from a patient given nivolumab and ipilimumab in sequence. The receptors here all came from a human donor with melanoma. CDR3s include the opening cysteine and the closing phenylalanine or tryptophan. A D gene is named only where the DNA matches it firmly. Rows give clone size only sometimes, using once, few, many, or a class for an expanded clone.

D gene,clone size,V gene,J gene,CDR3 length,CDR3 DNA,CDR3 protein
.,.,TRBV18,TRBJ2-2,14,TGTGCCAGCTCACCAGAGGAAAACACCGGGGAGCTGTTTTTT,CASSPEENTGELFF
.,few,TRBV7-2,TRBJ1-1,13,TGTGCCAGCAGCTCTGAGGGGGGGGCTGAAGCTTTCTTT,CASSSEGGAEAFF
.,.,TRBV19,TRBJ1-6,14,TGTGCCAGTACCCCTGGGGGGTATAATTCACCCCTCCACTTT,CASTPGGYNSPLHF
TRBD1,few,TRBV4-1,TRBJ2-5,17,TGCGCCAGCAGCCAGGGTTCCTTCCAGGGGGCTGGGGAGACCCAGTACTTC,CASSQGSFQGAGETQYF
.,few,TRBV11-3,TRBJ2-1,14,TGTGCCAGCAGCTTTGAGGACCCCTACAATGAGCAGTTCTTC,CASSFEDPYNEQFF
.,many,TRBV11-3,TRBJ2-2,17,TGTGCCAGCAGCGCCGCCGGGACTGACGCGGGCACCGGGGAGCTGTTTTTT,CASSAAGTDAGTGELFF
.,medium-sized,TRBV19,TRBJ1-1,13,TGTGCCAGTAGATTGGGGGATTTGACTGAAGCTTTCTTT,CASRLGDLTEAFF
TRBD1,few,TRBV11-3,TRBJ1-1,14,TGTGCCAGCAGCCCTGTGGGGACAGACACTGAAGCTTTCTTT,CASSPVGTDTEAFF
.,many,TRBV6-8,TRBJ1-2,15,TGTGCCATCAGACTCTGGGGCAAGAGGTACTATGGCTACACCTTC,CAIRLWGKRYYGYTF
TRBD2,few,TRBV11-3,TRBJ2-1,15,TGTGCCAGCAGCGTGGGACTAGCGGATTACAATGAGCAGTTCTTC,CASSVGLADYNEQFF
.,.,TRBV9,TRBJ1-1,13,TGTGCCAGCAGCCCCCCAGGGGCAGGTGAAGCTTTCTTT,CASSPPGAGEAFF
.,few,TRBV30,TRBJ1-1,11,TGTGCCTGGTTGGAGAGTCCTGAAGCTTTCTTT,CAWLESPEAFF
TRBD1,.,TRBV30,TRBJ1-3,16,TGTGCCTGGAGTGTCCTGGCACAGGGGGCTGGAAACACCATATATTTT,CAWSVLAQGAGNTIYF
.,few,TRBV11-3,TRBJ1-6,15,TGTGCCAGCAGCCGAGGGGACACCACCAATTCACCCCTCCACTTT,CASSRGDTTNSPLHF
TRBD2,medium-sized,TRBV6-8,TRBJ2-7,13,TGTGCCAGCATTAGCGGGACCTCCTACGAGCAGTACTTC,CASISGTSYEQYF
TRBD2,many,TRBV11-3,TRBJ2-7,17,TGTGCCAGCAGCACGGGACTAGCGGGGCCTCCCATCTACGAGCAGTACTTC,CASSTGLAGPPIYEQYF
.,many,TRBV9,TRBJ2-3,13,TGTGCCAGCAGCGTAGTTTTCACAGATACGCAGTATTTT,CASSVVFTDTQYF
TRBD1,few,TRBV6-8,TRBJ1-4,13,TGTGCCACGTCAGGGGGCGAAGAAGAAAAACTGTTTTTT,CATSGGEEEKLFF
TRBD1,medium-sized,TRBV19,TRBJ1-6,16,TGTGCCAGTAGTTCAAAGACAGGGGTTGTCCAATCACCCCTCCACTTT,CASSSKTGVVQSPLHF
TRBD1,medium-sized,TRBV6-8,TRBJ2-5,15,TGTGCCAGCAGTTACCCGACAGGGGAACGGGAGACCCAGTACTTC,CASSYPTGERETQYF
.,many,TRBV10-3,TRBJ2-4,14,TGTGCCATCAGTGAGTCGGAGTACAAAAACATTCAGTACTTC,CAISESEYKNIQYF
TRBD2,medium-sized,TRBV15,TRBJ2-1,18,TGTGCCACCAGCAGAGACCGGACTAGCGGGGGGGCCGGCAATGAGCAGTTCTTC,CATSRDRTSGGAGNEQFF
TRBD1,few,TRBV9,TRBJ2-7,13,TGTGCCAGCGGACAGGGTATCTCCTACGAGCAGTACTTC,CASGQGISYEQYF
TRBD1,many,TRBV11-3,TRBJ2-2,16,TGTGCCAGCAGCTTAATGGGCAGGGGGCTGGCCGGGGAGCTGTTTTTT,CASSLMGRGLAGELFF
.,.,TRBV6-8,TRBJ1-2,14,TGTGCCAGCAGTTACCGCAGGACGGTCACTGGCTACACCTTC,CASSYRRTVTGYTF
TRBD1,once,TRBV5-1,TRBJ1-4,16,TGCGCCAGCAGACCCGGGACAGGGTTTGGGTATGAAAAACTGTTTTTT,CASRPGTGFGYEKLFF
.,many,TRBV11-3,TRBJ1-2,15,TGTGCCAGCAGCTCTTTGGGGGAGGAGATAGATGGCTACACCTTC,CASSSLGEEIDGYTF
TRBD2,medium-sized,TRBV9,TRBJ2-7,15,TGTGCCAGCAGCGGGACTAGCGGGGATGACTACGAGCAGTACTTC,CASSGTSGDDYEQYF
.,many,TRBV7-1,TRBJ2-1,15,TGTGCCAGCAGCTTACAACAGGGAGCCTACAATGAGCAGTTCTTC,CASSLQQGAYNEQFF
TRBD1,few,TRBV7-6,TRBJ1-4,14,TGTGCCAGCAGCTTGGGACAGGGGGATGAAAAACTGTTTTTT,CASSLGQGDEKLFF
.,many,TRBV11-3,TRBJ2-5,15,TGTGCCAGCAGCTGGGGGAGCGGAATCCAAGAGACCCAGTACTTC,CASSWGSGIQETQYF
TRBD2,medium-sized,TRBV6-8,TRBJ2-3,13,TGTGCCAGCAGTTGGACTAGCGTTGATACGCAGTATTTT,CASSWTSVDTQYF
TRBD1,few,TRBV6-8,TRBJ1-6,13,TGTGCCATAATGGACAGGGCCAATTCACCCCTCCACTTT,CAIMDRANSPLHF
TRBD1,few,TRBV11-3,TRBJ2-2,19,TGTGCCAGCAGCTTGAGTCGGACAGGGGTGGTAGGATACACCGGGGAGCTGTTTTTT,CASSLSRTGVVGYTGELFF
.,many,TRBV9,TRBJ2-7,14,TGTGCCAGCGCCCCGGGACCTGGGAACTACGAGCAGTACTTC,CASAPGPGNYEQYF
.,.,TRBV9,TRBJ2-7,12,TGTGCCAGCAGTGAACAGGGCTACGAGCAGTACTTC,CASSEQGYEQYF
TRBD1,medium-sized,TRBV7-2,TRBJ2-7,13,TGTGCCAGCAGCTTAGGGACAGGTTACGAGCAGTACTTC,CASSLGTGYEQYF
.,.,TRBV5-1,TRBJ1-2,15,TGCGCCAGCAGCTTGGGTTTCGGAGACCTTTATGGCTACACCTTC,CASSLGFGDLYGYTF
.,few,TRBV19,TRBJ1-1,13,TGTGCCAGTAGTTTCGCTCAGAACACTGAAGCTTTCTTT,CASSFAQNTEAFF
.,few,TRBV29-1,TRBJ2-7,13,TGCAGCGTTGAAGGGCAGGGACTCTACGAGCAGTACTTC,CSVEGQGLYEQYF
.,few,TRBV11-3,TRBJ2-3,14,TGTGCCAGCAGCCCCGGTGGTAGCCCAGATACGCAGTATTTT,CASSPGGSPDTQYF
TRBD2,.,TRBV23-1,TRBJ2-7,13,TGCGCCAGCAGCCGGGAGGGGACCTACGAGCAGTACTTC,CASSREGTYEQYF
TRBD2,.,TRBV9,TRBJ2-3,14,TGTGCCAGCGGCCCGGGGGGGCCAACAGATACGCAGTATTTT,CASGPGGPTDTQYF
.,.,TRBV5-1,TRBJ1-2,15,TGCGCCAGCAGCTTGGTCAAGGACAGTAACTATGGCTACACCTTC,CASSLVKDSNYGYTF
TRBD1,.,TRBV30,TRBJ2-2,13,TGTGCCTGGGGGACAGGCTATTCCGGGGAGCTGTTTTTT,CAWGTGYSGELFF
.,many,TRBV11-3,TRBJ1-5,17,TGTGCCAGCAGCTTGCTACGGGACACATCAAACAATCAGCCCCAGCATTTT,CASSLLRDTSNNQPQHF
.,medium-sized,TRBV11-3,TRBJ1-1,15,TGTGCCAGCAGCATGTCTCGGGCGTACAACACTGAAGCTTTCTTT,CASSMSRAYNTEAFF
.,.,TRBV11-3,TRBJ1-3,14,TGTGCCAGCAGCCTCGGGAGTCCTGGAAACACCATATATTTT,CASSLGSPGNTIYF
.,.,TRBV5-1,TRBJ2-5,18,TGCGCCAGCAGCTGGGGTCTGTTACTCAGTCCCACCAGGGAGACCCAGTACTTC,CASSWGLLLSPTRETQYF
TRBD1,once,TRBV10-2,TRBJ2-2,16,TGCGCCAGCAGTCACCACAGGGGGATGAACACCGGGGAGCTGTTTTTT,CASSHHRGMNTGELFF
.,.,TRBV19,TRBJ2-5,13,TGTGCCAAATGGGGAGGGGGTCGGGAGACCCAGTACTTC,CAKWGGGRETQYF
.,once,TRBV19,TRBJ1-1,15,TGTGCCAGTAGTCCCGTTCGGGGGATGAACACTGAAGCTTTCTTT,CASSPVRGMNTEAFF
.,.,TRBV19,TRBJ2-5,15,TGTGCCAGTAGTATGGTCTGGGGGATAAAGGAGACCCAGTACTTC,CASSMVWGIKETQYF
.,.,TRBV23-1,TRBJ2-5,13,TGCGCCAGCGGGTTGATTAGGGGAGAGACCCAGTACTTC,CASGLIRGETQYF